The rows below give T cell receptor beta chains drawn from one sample of a study of T cell responses to AZD1222 COVID-19 vaccine. The repertoire was sequenced with immunoSEQ multiplex PCR; TCRdb's copy has only in-frame clones and lacks some. This sample has more than 100,000 clones; about 90% occur once, and the top ten carry roughly 8.9%. The material sequenced was peripheral blood, taken on day 0 of AZD1222 vaccination. These receptors were collected from an adult in good health. Both conserved end residues are part of each CDR3. A D gene is named only where the DNA matches it firmly. A row's size may be missing; if present it is once, few, many or a size class.

TRBV5-4	TRBD2	-	TRBJ2-1	TGTGCCAGCAGCATGGGACTAGCCGATAACAATGAGCAGTTCTTC	CASSMGLADNNEQFF
TRBV28	-	-	TRBJ2-7	TGTGCCTCACAGGGGACTTACGAGCAGTACTTC	CASQGTYEQYF
TRBV18	-	-	TRBJ1-5	TGTGCCAGCTCAAAGAGCGGGGGTAATCAGCCCCAGCATTTT	CASSKSGGNQPQHF
TRBV27	TRBD2	-	TRBJ2-6	TGTGCCAGCAGTTCCGGGACTAGTAGCTCTGGGGCCAACGTCCTGACTTTC	CASSSGTSSSGANVLTF
TRBV4-2	-	-	TRBJ2-7	TGTGCCAGCAGCCAAGATCTCCTAGACTCCTACGAGCAGTACTTC	CASSQDLLDSYEQYF
TRBV6-6	TRBD2	-	TRBJ2-7	TGTGCCAGCAGTTACCTCCGGGGCGGGGGGGCTTACGAGCAGTACTTC	CASSYLRGGGAYEQYF
TRBV5-6	-	-	TRBJ1-6	TGTGCCAGCAGCCGACTGGGGGTAAAGAATTCACCCCTCCACTTT	CASSRLGVKNSPLHF
TRBV7-2	-	-	TRBJ1-6	TGTGCCAGCAGCATATCGGGCCTTAATAATTCACCCCTCCACTTT	CASSISGLNNSPLHF
TRBV10-3	-	-	TRBJ1-6	TGTGCCATCAGCCTTCCGGGAGAAAATTCACCCCTCCACTTT	CAISLPGENSPLHF
TRBV6-5	-	-	TRBJ1-2	TGTGCCAGCACCAACAACAAAGGCGGCTACACCTTC	CASTNNKGGYTF
TRBV27	-	once	TRBJ2-1	TGTGCCAGCACTACGACAGCTAGATACAATGAGCAGTTCTTC	CASTTTARYNEQFF
TRBV18	TRBD2	-	TRBJ2-1	TGTGCCAGCTCACCACCCGTTCTAGCGGGTACACAGTTCTTC	CASSPPVLAGTQFF
TRBV27	-	-	TRBJ1-4	TGTGCCAGCAGGGCTACGAGTAGGGGAACTAATGAAAAACTGTTTTTT	CASRATSRGTNEKLFF
TRBV15	-	-	TRBJ1-2	TGTGCCACCAGCAGGGAACGGGGCCTCTATGGCTACACCTTC	CATSRERGLYGYTF
TRBV6-5	-	-	TRBJ2-1	TGTGCCAGCAGTTACTCGCCGGCTAGCAAGAATGAGCAGTTCTTC	CASSYSPASKNEQFF
TRBV11-2	-	-	TRBJ2-5	TGTGCCAGCAGCTTAATCCCTAGTTTGAAGACCCAGTACTTC	CASSLIPSLKTQYF
TRBV25-1	TRBD1	-	TRBJ2-7	TGTGCCAGCAGTGAATTTAGCGGACAGGGCCCCTACGAGCAGTACTTC	CASSEFSGQGPYEQYF
TRBV2	TRBD1	-	TRBJ1-1	TGTGCCAGCAGTGGACAGGGGCTGACTGAAGCTTTCTTT	CASSGQGLTEAFF
TRBV18	-	few	TRBJ1-1	TGTGCCAGCTCACCACGGATCCCAGGGGACACTGAAGCTTTCTTT	CASSPRIPGDTEAFF
TRBV5-4	-	-	TRBJ2-2	TGTGCCAGCAGCGCACCGGAGGATATTAGGTTGTTTTTT	CASSAPEDIRLFF
TRBV19	-	once	TRBJ2-2	TGTGCCAGTAGTATGGGGTCTAGCGCCACCGGGGAGCTGTTTTTT	CASSMGSSATGELFF
TRBV19	-	-	TRBJ1-1	TGTGCCAGTAGCCAACAGGTCCACACTGAAGCTTTCTTT	CASSQQVHTEAFF
TRBV28	-	-	TRBJ2-7	TGTGCCAGCGCCGGGATTATCTACGAGCAGTACTTC	CASAGIIYEQYF
TRBV5-4	-	-	TRBJ2-1	TGTGCCAGCAGCCCCGCGAGCTACAATGAGCAGTTCTTC	CASSPASYNEQFF
TRBV18	-	-	TRBJ1-6	TGTGCCAGCTCCACAAGGGCGGGGATGAGACTTAATTCACCCCTCCACTTT	CASSTRAGMRLNSPLHF
TRBV3-1/TRBV3-2	-	-	TRBJ1-2	TGTGCCAGCAGCCAACCTACAGGGTATGGCTACACCTTC	CASSQPTGYGYTF
TRBV7-9	-	-	TRBJ1-2	TGTGCCAGCAGCTTGGCTGTAGGCTATGGCTACACCTTC	CASSLAVGYGYTF
TRBV19	-	-	TRBJ2-1	TGTGCCAGTAGTTCGCTAGCTTTGTACAATGAGCAGTTCTTC	CASSSLALYNEQFF
TRBV7-9	-	-	TRBJ2-7	TGTGCCAGCAGCCAAACAGGGACGCCCCCCTACGAGCAGTACTTC	CASSQTGTPPYEQYF
TRBV6-5	TRBD1	-	TRBJ2-7	TGTGCAGTACAGGGGGCGAACTACGAGCAGTACTTC	CAVQGANYEQYF
TRBV5-1	-	few	TRBJ2-6	TGCGCCAGCAGCTCCCGCTCCTCTGGGGCCAACGTCCTGACTTTC	CASSSRSSGANVLTF
TRBV13	-	-	TRBJ2-5	TGTGCCAGCAGCTTCACAGGGAGAGAGACCCAGTACTTC	CASSFTGRETQYF
TRBV5-4	TRBD2	-	TRBJ2-1	TGTGCCAGCAGCGGACGGGTCGAGCGGGAGACGGGTGAGCAGTTCTTC	CASSGRVERETGEQFF
TRBV6-6	-	-	TRBJ2-7	TGTGCCAGCAGTTACTCGACAGGTACCGACTACGAGCAGTACTTC	CASSYSTGTDYEQYF
TRBV3-1/TRBV3-2	-	-	TRBJ1-2	TGTGCCAGCAGCCAAGGAGTTTTGGCGGCTTATGGCTACACCTTC	CASSQGVLAAYGYTF
TRBV7-8	TRBD1	-	TRBJ1-6	TGTGCCAGCAGCCGGGACAGGAAGAGCTCCTATAATTCACCCCTCCACTTT	CASSRDRKSSYNSPLHF
TRBV18	-	-	TRBJ1-2	TGTGCCAGCTCACCACGAGAATTAGGGTTAGGGGGCTACACCTTC	CASSPRELGLGGYTF
TRBV3-1/TRBV3-2	-	-	TRBJ1-2	TGTGCCAGCAGCCTAGACCGGAACTATGGCTACACCTTC	CASSLDRNYGYTF
TRBV28	-	-	TRBJ1-5	TGTGCCAGCAGGGAACAGGGTTTCAATCAGCCCCAGCATTTT	CASREQGFNQPQHF
TRBV5-4	-	-	TRBJ2-1	TGTGCCAGCAGCTTGGGGGCGCGGAGCTCCTACAATGAGCAGTTCTTC	CASSLGARSSYNEQFF
TRBV5-1	-	-	TRBJ1-5	TGCGCCAGCAGCTTGGACACCAATCAGCCCCAGCATTTT	CASSLDTNQPQHF
TRBV24-1	TRBD1	-	TRBJ1-6	TGTGCCACCAGTTCCCTCTATCCGGGACAGGGAAGGGAGGGGTATAATTCACCCCTCCACTTT	CATSSLYPGQGREGYNSPLHF
TRBV30	TRBD1	-	TRBJ1-2	TGTGCCCACAACGACAGGGGGCACGGCTACACCTTC	CAHNDRGHGYTF
TRBV5-1	-	few	TRBJ2-7	TGCGCCAGCAGCGCTCAGGGCTACGAGCAGTACTTC	CASSAQGYEQYF
TRBV5-1	TRBD2	-	TRBJ2-1	TGCGCCAGCAGCTTGGGGTTAGCGGGAGGGCCGGCTTCCTACAATGAGCAGTTCTTC	CASSLGLAGGPASYNEQFF
TRBV2	-	-	TRBJ1-2	TGTGCCAGCAGGAGAGAACAGGGAAGAGGCTATGGCTACACCTTC	CASRREQGRGYGYTF
TRBV18	-	-	TRBJ1-4	TGTGCCAGCTCACCGGGGGGTGAAAAACTGTTTTTT	CASSPGGEKLFF
TRBV7-9	-	-	TRBJ2-2	TGTGCCAGCAGCTTACTTGCAAATCTCCCCGGGGAGCTGTTTTTT	CASSLLANLPGELFF